A single sample gave rise to the 15 T cell receptor beta chains below, sequenced in a study of cytomegalovirus exposure and HLA in healthy donors. Researchers ran the PCR with 60 Vbeta and 13 Jbeta primers. Only in-frame clones appear in the TCRdb table, and some are missing; sequencing was by immunoSEQ multiplex PCR. The sample has 150,000 to 200,000 clones, 85% seen once. Sequenced sample: PBMCs. Receptors were obtained from a woman aged 50 to 65 in good health and CMV-seronegative.

This chain connects TRBV5-1 to TRBJ2-7, with TRBD1 identical over 7 bases. From germline, CDR1 is SGHRS and CDR2 YFSETQ. J gave up 1 base and V 1 base, and 2 bases lay outside the gene matches. CDR3 length: 14 amino acids. This CDR3 reads CASSLSGQSYEQYF. The CDR3 coding sequence is TGCGCCAGCAGCTTGTCGGGACAGTCCTACGAGCAGTACTTC.

V gene TRBV4-3 combines with J gene TRBJ2-1; D is unclear. V was clipped by 0 bases and J by 7 bases, with 10 bases between them. Germline CDR1 and CDR2: LGHNA and YSLEER. The CDR3 has 14 amino acids. The CDR3 loop is CASSQERPGNEQFF. The CDR3 DNA reads as TGCGCCAGCAGCCAAGAAAGACCCGGGAATGAGCAGTTCTTC.

This chain connects TRBV6-5 to TRBJ1-2, with 9 positions matching TRBD1. The CDR3 is made up of 15 amino acids. Looked up from germline, CDR1 is MNHEY and CDR2 is SVGAGI. After removal of 6 bases from V and 4 bases from J, the junction contained 9 bases not matched to a gene. CDR3 sequence reads: CASSVNRGRGYGYTF. Written as DNA, the CDR3 is TGTGCCAGCAGCGTAAACAGGGGGCGCGGCTATGGCTACACCTTC.

This clone has more than one count but fewer than ten. The chain's CDR3 is CASSPYSGLSYNEQFF. The CDR3, as DNA: TGCGCCAGCAGCCCCTATAGCGGACTCTCCTACAATGAGCAGTTCTTC. This rearrangement joins TRBV5-1 to TRBJ2-1; D is possibly TRBD2 (6 bases). There are 16 residues in the CDR3. The V end lost 4 bases, the J end lost 0 bases, and 14 bases lay between the germline ends. Looked up from germline, CDR1 is SGHRS and CDR2 is YFSETQ.

On this clone: Mismatch with germline at one junction end may stem from a read error. J is TRBJ2-3 and V is TRBV7-9, with 14 bases fitting TRBD2. Looked up from germline, CDR1 is SEHNR and CDR2 is FQNEAQ (reference sequence). The CDR3 spans 18 residues. CDR3 sequence reads: CSSSPILGTSGGLDTQYF. The CDR3 nucleotides read TGTTCCAGCAGCCCTATCCTCGGGACTAGCGGGGGTCTAGATACGCAGTATTTT.

This chain uses TRBV5-1 with TRBJ2-5; 10 bases align to TRBD2. Germline V gene sequence: CDR1 SGHRS, CDR2 YFSETQ. The CDR3 spans 17 residues. V shed 0 bases, J shed 2 bases, and the junction held 7 bases outside the gene matches. CDR3 amino acids: CASSLGTLAGAQETQYF. CDR3 nucleotide sequence: TGCGCCAGCAGCTTGGGGACCCTAGCGGGAGCTCAAGAGACCCAGTACTTC. The whole variable domain, filled in from reference TRBV5-1 and TRBJ2-5, reads KAGVTQTPRYLIKTRGQQVTLSCSPISGHRSVSWYQQTPGQGLQFLFEYFSETQRNKGNFPGRFSGRQFSNSRSEMNVSTLELGDSALYLCASSLGTLAGAQETQYFGPGTRLLVL.

The rearrangement links TRBV29-1 to TRBJ2-7; 11 positions match TRBD2. Germline loops: CDR1 SQVTM, CDR2 ANQGSEA. V was clipped by 4 bases and J by 5 bases; unmatched bases: 7. This CDR3 has 14 amino acids. The CDR3: CSVGLAGGTHEQYF. DNA for the CDR3: TGCAGCGTTGGCTTAGCGGGAGGGACCCACGAGCAGTACTTC.

V is TRBV29-1 and J is TRBJ2-7; TRBD2 aligns across 7 bases. After removal of 0 bases from V and 2 bases from J, the junction contained 4 bases not matched to a gene. Germline V gene sequence: CDR1 SQVTM, CDR2 ANQGSEA. The CDR3 covers 14 residues. CDR3 DNA sequence: TGCAGCGTTGAAGAAACCGGGACTACCTACGAGCAGTACTTC. Protein: CSVEETGTTYEQYF.

The chain links TRBV5-5 to TRBJ2-7, with 8 bases matching TRBD2. The CDR3 sequence is 16 residues long. With 5 bases clipped from V and 2 bases from J, the junction kept 12 bases outside the gene matches. Per the germline V gene, CDR1 is SGHKS and CDR2 is YYEKEE (reference sequence). DNA of the CDR3: TGTGCCAGCAGTCCTAGCGGGCCCAGGGCAGCCTACGAGCAGTACTTC. Its translation: CASSPSGPRAAYEQYF.

This chain joins TRBV30 and TRBJ2-1; the match to TRBD2 covers 7 bases. Trimming at V came to 1 base and at J to 0 bases, leaving 3 bases not matched to a gene. This CDR3 has 15 amino acids. Germline V gives CDR1 GTSNPN, CDR2 SVGIG (reference sequence). CDR3 sequence reads: CAWSDGTTSYNEQFF. The DNA for the CDR3 is TGTGCCTGGAGTGATGGGACTACCTCCTACAATGAGCAGTTCTTC.

Concerning this clone itself: A read error may account for a junction end that differs from germline. J is TRBJ2-7 and V is TRBV7-9; TRBD2 agrees at 7 bases. The CDR3 has 15 amino acids. Germline-derived CDR1 and CDR2 are SEHNR and FQNEAQ (reference sequence). The CDR3, as DNA: TGTTCCAGCAGCTTAGAGCCACCCGGGGGGTACGAGCAGTACTTC. This codes for CSSSLEPPGGYEQYF.

The CDR3 spells CASSQDRTRGNEQFF. CDR3 nucleotides: TGTGCCAGCAGCCAAGATAGGACTAGAGGGAATGAGCAGTTCTTC. This chain connects TRBV14 to TRBJ2-1, with TRBD2 identical over 7 bases. The CDR3 runs to 15 residues. V was clipped by 0 bases and J by 7 bases; unmatched bases: 6. Germline V lookup: CDR1 SGHDN, CDR2 FVKESK. Full variable domain (missing parts from reference TRBV14 and TRBJ2-1): EAGVTQFPSHSVIEKGQTVTLRCDPISGHDNLYWYRRVMGKEIKFLLHFVKESKQDESGMPNNRFLAERTGGTYSTLKVQPAELEDSGVYFCASSQDRTRGNEQFFGPGTRLTVL.

V gene TRBV7-9 combines with J gene TRBJ1-1, with D maybe TRBD1 (5 bases). The CDR3 totals 14 residues. The V gene's germline CDR1 is SEHNR and CDR2 FQNEAQ (reference sequence). Trimming cost V 1 base and J 4 bases, with 10 bases left between them. The CDR3 protein is CASSLGGVGTEAFF. The CDR3 DNA follows: TGTGCCAGCAGCTTAGGGGGGGTGGGCACTGAAGCTTTCTTT. Looking up the rest from reference TRBV7-9 and TRBJ1-1 gives the full variable domain: DTGVSQNPRHKITKRGQNVTFRCDPISEHNRLYWYRQTLGQGPEFLTYFQNEAQLEKSRLLSDRFSAERPKGSFSTLEIQRTEQGDSAMYLCASSLGGVGTEAFFGQGTRLTVV.

The V call is TRBV30, the J call TRBJ1-3; D unclear. CDR1 and CDR2 from the germline V gene are GTSNPN and SVGIG (reference sequence). The ends were cut back, 5 bases at V and 0 bases at J, with 8 bases in the middle. The CDR3 covers 13 residues. The CDR3 DNA reads TGTGCCTGGGCCAGATACTCTGGAAACACCATATATTTT. As protein: CAWARYSGNTIYF. Based on the CDR3 plus reference TRBV30 and TRBJ1-3, the full variable domain is SQTIHQWPATLVQPVGSPLSLECTVEGTSNPNLYWYRQAAGRGLQLLFYSVGIGQISSEVPQNLSASRPQDRQFILSSKKLLLSDSGFYLCAWARYSGNTIYFGEGSWLTVV.

The rearrangement uses TRBV7-6 and TRBJ2-3; D is possibly TRBD2 (6 bases). Germline V CDR1 and CDR2: SGHVS, FNYEAQ. The CDR3 loop spans 14 amino acids. V lost 0 bases and J 3 bases, leaving 7 bases between the germline ends. The DNA of the CDR3 is TGTGCCAGCAGCTTAGCGGGGGGTACAGATACGCAGTATTTT. It specifies CASSLAGGTDTQYF. The full variable domain, its missing parts supplied by reference TRBV7-6 and TRBJ2-3, is GAGVSQSPRYKVTKRGQDVALRCDPISGHVSLYWYRQALGQGPEFLTYFNYEAQQDKSGLPNDRFSAERPEGSISTLTIQRTEQRDSAMYRCASSLAGGTDTQYFGPGTRLTVL.